This TCR beta chain was sequenced for a study of shared clonotypes between healthy human individuals. Whole-study findings and limits: The study found lower generation probabilities in non-shared clonotypes than in those shared by all four donors. Rarefaction demonstrated incomplete sorted-subset sequencing despite large depth.

Several immunoSEQ plates held equal portions of the genomic DNA taken from each subset. Libraries were prepared by immunoSEQ multiplex PCR; TCRdb keeps only in-frame clonotypes and omits some of them. The table includes approximately 2.1 million clones, just over 90% detected once. Into CD45RA+ naive and CD45RA-negative memory subsets, the CD4+ cells were split. This CDR3 is 11 amino acids long. Per the germline V gene, CDR1 is MNHEY and CDR2 is SVGAGI. Trimming took off 8 bases at V and 4 bases at J, with 5 bases between the two ends. Concerning this clone itself: Its antigen remains unidentified.

Input material: naive CD4+ T cells from PBMCs. Specified subset: CD45RA+ positively selected. The sequence came from a man younger than 30 in good health. Some clones in this sample may be carry-over from other donors' samples. V gene TRBV6-5 combines with J gene TRBJ1-4; D gene unclear. The CDR3 reads CASLINEKLFF. In nucleotides, the CDR3 is TGTGCCAGCCTTATTAATGAAAAACTGTTTTTT.